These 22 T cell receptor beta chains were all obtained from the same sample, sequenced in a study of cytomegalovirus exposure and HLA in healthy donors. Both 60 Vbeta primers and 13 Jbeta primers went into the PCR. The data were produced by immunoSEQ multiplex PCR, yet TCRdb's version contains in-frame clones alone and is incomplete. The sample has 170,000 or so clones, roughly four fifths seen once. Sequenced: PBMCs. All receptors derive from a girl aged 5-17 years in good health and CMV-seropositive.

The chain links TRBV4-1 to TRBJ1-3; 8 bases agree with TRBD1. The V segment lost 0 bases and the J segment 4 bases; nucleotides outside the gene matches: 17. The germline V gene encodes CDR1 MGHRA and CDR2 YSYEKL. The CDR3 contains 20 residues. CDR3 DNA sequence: TGCGCCAGCAGCCAAGATTTAGGACGACGAGACCGACAGGGGGGAAACACCATATATTTT. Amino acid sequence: CASSQDLGRRDRQGGNTIYF.

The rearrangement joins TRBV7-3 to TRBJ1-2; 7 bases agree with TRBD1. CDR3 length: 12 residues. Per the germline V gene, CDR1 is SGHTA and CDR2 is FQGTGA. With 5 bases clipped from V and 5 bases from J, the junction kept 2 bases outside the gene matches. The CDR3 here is CASSRDSYGYTF. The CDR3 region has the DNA TGTGCCAGCAGCCGGGACAGTTATGGCTACACCTTC.

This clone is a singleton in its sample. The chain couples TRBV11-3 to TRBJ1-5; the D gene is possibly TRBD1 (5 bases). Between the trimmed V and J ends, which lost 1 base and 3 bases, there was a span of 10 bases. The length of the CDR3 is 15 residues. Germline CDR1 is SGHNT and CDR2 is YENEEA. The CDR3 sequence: CASSLGGDNNQPQHF. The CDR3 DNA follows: TGTGCCAGCAGCTTAGGGGGGGATAACAATCAGCCCCAGCATTTT. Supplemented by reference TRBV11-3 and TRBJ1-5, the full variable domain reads EAGVVQSPRYKIIEKKQPVAFWCNPISGHNTLYWYLQNLGQGPELLIRYENEEAVDDSQLPKDRFSAERLKGVDSTLKIQPAELGDSAVYLCASSLGGDNNQPQHFGDGTRLSIL.

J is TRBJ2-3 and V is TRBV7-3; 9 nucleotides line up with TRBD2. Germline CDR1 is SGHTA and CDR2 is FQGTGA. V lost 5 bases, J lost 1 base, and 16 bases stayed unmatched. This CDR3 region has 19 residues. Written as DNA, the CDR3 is TGTGCCAGCAGCGCTACATTTTCTAGCGGGGTAAGGCGCACAGATACGCAGTATTTT. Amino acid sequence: CASSATFSSGVRRTDTQYF.

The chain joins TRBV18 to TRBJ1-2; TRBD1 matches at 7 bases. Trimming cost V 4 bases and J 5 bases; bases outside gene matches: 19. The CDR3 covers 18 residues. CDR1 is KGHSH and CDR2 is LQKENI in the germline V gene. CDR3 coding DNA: TGTGCCAGCTCACGTGACCAGACGGGCCAGGGGGATGGGTATGGCTACACCTTC. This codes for CASSRDQTGQGDGYGYTF.

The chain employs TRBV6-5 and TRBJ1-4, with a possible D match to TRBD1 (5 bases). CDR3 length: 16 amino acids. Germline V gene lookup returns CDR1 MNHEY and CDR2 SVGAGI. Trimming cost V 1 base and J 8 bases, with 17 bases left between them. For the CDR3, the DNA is TGTGCCAGCAGTTACTTCGATGGGGGGAGAGGGGAAAAACTGTTTTTT. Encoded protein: CASSYFDGGRGEKLFF.

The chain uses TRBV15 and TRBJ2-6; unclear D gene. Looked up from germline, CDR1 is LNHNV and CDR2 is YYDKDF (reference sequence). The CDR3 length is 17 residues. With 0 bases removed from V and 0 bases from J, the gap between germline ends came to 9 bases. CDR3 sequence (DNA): TGTGCCACCAGCAGAGATCTAGGTATCTCTGGGGCCAACGTCCTGACTTTC. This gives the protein CATSRDLGISGANVLTF.

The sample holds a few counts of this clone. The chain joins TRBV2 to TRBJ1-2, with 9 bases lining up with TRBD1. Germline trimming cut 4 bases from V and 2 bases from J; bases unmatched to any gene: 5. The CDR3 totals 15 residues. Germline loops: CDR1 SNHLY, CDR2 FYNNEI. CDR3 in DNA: TGTGCCAGCAGTGGGGACAGGGTAACGAACTATGGCTACACCTTC. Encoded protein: CASSGDRVTNYGYTF.

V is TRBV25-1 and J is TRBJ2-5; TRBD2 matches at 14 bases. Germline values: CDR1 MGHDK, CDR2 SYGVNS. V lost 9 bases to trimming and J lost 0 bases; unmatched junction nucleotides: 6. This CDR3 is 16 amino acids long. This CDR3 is CASGLAGGPNQETQYF. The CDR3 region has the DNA TGTGCCAGTGGACTAGCGGGGGGACCGAACCAAGAGACCCAGTACTTC.

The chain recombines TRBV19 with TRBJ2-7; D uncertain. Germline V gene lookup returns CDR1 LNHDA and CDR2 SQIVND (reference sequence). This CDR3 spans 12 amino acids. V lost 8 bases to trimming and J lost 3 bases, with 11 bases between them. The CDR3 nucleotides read TGTGCCAGTCTTGATAACAACTACGAGCAGTACTTC. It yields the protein CASLDNNYEQYF.

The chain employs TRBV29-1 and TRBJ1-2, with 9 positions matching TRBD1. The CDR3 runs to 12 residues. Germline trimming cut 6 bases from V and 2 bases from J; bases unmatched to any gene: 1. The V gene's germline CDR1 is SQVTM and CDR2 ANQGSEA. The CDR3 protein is CSVDRGNYGYTF. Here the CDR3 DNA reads TGCAGCGTGGACAGGGGAAACTATGGCTACACCTTC.

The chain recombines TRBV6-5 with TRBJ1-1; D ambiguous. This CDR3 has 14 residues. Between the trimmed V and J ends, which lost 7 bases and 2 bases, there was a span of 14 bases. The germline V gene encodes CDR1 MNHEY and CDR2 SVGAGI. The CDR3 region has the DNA TGTGCCAGCATCCCCCCGGGATACAACACTGAAGCTTTCTTT. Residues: CASIPPGYNTEAFF.

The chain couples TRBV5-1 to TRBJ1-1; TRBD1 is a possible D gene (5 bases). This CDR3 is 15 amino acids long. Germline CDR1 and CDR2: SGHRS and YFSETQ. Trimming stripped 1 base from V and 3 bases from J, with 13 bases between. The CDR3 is CASSLLQTEHTEAFF. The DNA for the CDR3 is TGCGCCAGCAGCTTGCTCCAGACAGAGCACACTGAAGCTTTCTTT. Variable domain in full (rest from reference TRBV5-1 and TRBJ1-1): KAGVTQTPRYLIKTRGQQVTLSCSPISGHRSVSWYQQTPGQGLQFLFEYFSETQRNKGNFPGRFSGRQFSNSRSEMNVSTLELGDSALYLCASSLLQTEHTEAFFGQGTRLTVV.

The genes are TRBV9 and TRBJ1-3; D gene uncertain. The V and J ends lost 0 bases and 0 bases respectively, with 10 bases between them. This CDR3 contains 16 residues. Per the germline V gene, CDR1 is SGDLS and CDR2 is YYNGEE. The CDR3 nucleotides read TGTGCCAGCAGCGTAGCTACAACAGACTCTGGAAACACCATATATTTT. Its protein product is CASSVATTDSGNTIYF.

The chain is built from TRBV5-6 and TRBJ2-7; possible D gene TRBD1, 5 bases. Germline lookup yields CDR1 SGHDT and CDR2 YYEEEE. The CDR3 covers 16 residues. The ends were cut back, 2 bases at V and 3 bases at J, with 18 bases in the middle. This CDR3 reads CASSFGPRAKGYEQYF. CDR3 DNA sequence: TGTGCCAGCAGCTTCGGTCCCAGGGCGAAGGGCTACGAGCAGTACTTC.

In DNA, the CDR3 is TGTGCCAGCAGCCCAGATGGTGAGACCCAGTACTTC. Protein product: CASSPDGETQYF. The chain joins TRBV7-3 to TRBJ2-5; D call uncertain. Per the germline V gene, CDR1 is SGHTA and CDR2 is FQGTGA. This CDR3 region has 12 residues. V lost 5 bases and J lost 5, with 9 bases in between. The entire variable domain, with the rest obtained from reference TRBV7-3 and TRBJ2-5, is as follows: GAGVSQTPSNKVTEKGKYVELRCDPISGHTALYWYRQSLGQGPEFLIYFQGTGAADDSGLPNDRFFAVRPEGSVSTLKIQRTERGDSAVYLCASSPDGETQYFGPGTRLLVL.

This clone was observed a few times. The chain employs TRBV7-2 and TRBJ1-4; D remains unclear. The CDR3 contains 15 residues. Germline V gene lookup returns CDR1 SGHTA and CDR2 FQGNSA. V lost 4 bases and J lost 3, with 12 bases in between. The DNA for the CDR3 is TGTGCCAGCAGCTCCGGCCGGGAGGCTAATGAAAAACTGTTTTTT. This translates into CASSSGREANEKLFF.

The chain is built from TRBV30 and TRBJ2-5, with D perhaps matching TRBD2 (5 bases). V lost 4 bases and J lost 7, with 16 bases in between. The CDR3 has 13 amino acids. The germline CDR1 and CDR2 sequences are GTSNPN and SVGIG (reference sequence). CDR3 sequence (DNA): TGTGCCTGGACCTCTGATCCGGGGATGACCCAGTACTTC. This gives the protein CAWTSDPGMTQYF. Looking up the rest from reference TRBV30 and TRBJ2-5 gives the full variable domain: SQTIHQWPATLVQPVGSPLSLECTVEGTSNPNLYWYRQAAGRGLQLLFYSVGIGQISSEVPQNLSASRPQDRQFILSSKKLLLSDSGFYLCAWTSDPGMTQYFGPGTRLLVL.

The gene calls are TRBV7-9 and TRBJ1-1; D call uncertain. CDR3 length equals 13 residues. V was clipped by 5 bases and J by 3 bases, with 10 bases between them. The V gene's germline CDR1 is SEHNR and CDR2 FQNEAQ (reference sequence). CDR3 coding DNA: TGTGCCAGCAGCACGGACTTCTACACTGAAGCTTTCTTT. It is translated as CASSTDFYTEAFF.

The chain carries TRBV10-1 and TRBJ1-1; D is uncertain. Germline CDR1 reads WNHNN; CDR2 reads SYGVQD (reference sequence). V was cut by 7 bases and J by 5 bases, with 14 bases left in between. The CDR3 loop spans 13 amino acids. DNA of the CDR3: TGCGCCAGCACCTCGGACCCGGGGACTGAAGCTTTCTTT. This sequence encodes CASTSDPGTEAFF.

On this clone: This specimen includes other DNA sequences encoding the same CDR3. The CDR3 nucleotides read TGTGCCAGCCGACAGGGGTTGAACACTGAAGCTTTCTTT. This gives the protein CASRQGLNTEAFF. This chain links TRBV6-1 with TRBJ1-1; 8 nucleotides align to TRBD1. The ends lost 8 bases at V and 0 bases at J; junction bases unmatched: 2. The germline gives CDR1 MNHNS, CDR2 SASEGT. The CDR3 runs 13 residues.

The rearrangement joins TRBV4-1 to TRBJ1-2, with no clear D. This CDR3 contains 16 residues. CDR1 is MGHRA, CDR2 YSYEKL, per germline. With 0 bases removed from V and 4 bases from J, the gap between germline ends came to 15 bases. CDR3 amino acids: CASSQEVAVTSYGYTF. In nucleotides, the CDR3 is TGCGCCAGCAGCCAAGAAGTTGCGGTAACGTCCTATGGCTACACCTTC.